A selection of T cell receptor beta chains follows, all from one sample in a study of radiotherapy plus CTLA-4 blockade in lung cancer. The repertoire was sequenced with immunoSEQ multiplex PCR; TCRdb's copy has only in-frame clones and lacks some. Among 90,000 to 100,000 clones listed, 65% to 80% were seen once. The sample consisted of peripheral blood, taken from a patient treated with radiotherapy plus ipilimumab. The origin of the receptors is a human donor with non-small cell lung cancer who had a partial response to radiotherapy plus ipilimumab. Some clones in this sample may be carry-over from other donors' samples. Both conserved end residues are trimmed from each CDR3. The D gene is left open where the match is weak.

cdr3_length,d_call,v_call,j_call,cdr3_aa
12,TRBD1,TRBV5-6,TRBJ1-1,ASSRDRANTEAF
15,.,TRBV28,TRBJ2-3,ASSSSFGLLNTDTQY
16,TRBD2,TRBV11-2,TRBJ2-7,ASSLTYGASGSSYEQY
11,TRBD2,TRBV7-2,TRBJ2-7,ASSFRSGVEQY
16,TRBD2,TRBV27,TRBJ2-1,ASSSHRVALAGNNEQF
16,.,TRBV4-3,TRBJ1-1,ASSQEAATVGLGTEAF
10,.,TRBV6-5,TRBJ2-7,ASSRYRDEQY
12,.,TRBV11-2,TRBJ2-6,ASSFMSGANVLT
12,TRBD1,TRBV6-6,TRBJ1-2,ASRPDRGSYGYT
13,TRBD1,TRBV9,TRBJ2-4,ASSRGPSAKNIQY
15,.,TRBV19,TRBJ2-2,ASSMVGGIRDTGELF
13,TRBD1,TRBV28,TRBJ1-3,ASSSDSTGGNTIY
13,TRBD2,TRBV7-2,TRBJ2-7,ASSLTSGGSYEQY
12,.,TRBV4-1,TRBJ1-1,ASSHAGTNTEAF
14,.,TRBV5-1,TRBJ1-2,ASSLFGGDPLYGYT
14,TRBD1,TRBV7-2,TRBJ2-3,ASSSGQGARTDTQY
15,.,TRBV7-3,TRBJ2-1,ASSRVGGASSYNEQF
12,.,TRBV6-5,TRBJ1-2,ASSYSGEVWSYT
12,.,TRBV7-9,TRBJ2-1,ASRLGDFLSEQF
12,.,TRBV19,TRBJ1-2,ASSKGGDNYGYT
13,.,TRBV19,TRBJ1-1,ASSIVGAGNTEAF
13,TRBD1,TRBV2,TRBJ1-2,ASRKAGGTNYGYT
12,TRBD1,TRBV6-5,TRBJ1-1,ASSYSQGAGEAF
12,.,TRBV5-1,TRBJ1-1,ASSFQGSDTEAF
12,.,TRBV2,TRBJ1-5,ASSEANRDQPQH
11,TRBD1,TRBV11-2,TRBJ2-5,ASSFTGEETQY